A selection of T cell receptor beta chains follows, all from one sample in a study of blood T cell repertoires in COVID-19. The method was immunoSEQ multiplex PCR; TCRdb's version includes in-frame clones alone and lacks a portion of them. This table holds more than 45,000 clones, 86% found once. Specimen: peripheral blood. Receptors were obtained from a man aged 70-80 years with acute or convalescent COVID-19. Both conserved end residues are part of each CDR3. Each record gives: clone size, D gene, CDR3 length, V gene, J gene, CDR3 DNA, CDR3 protein. D genes are given only for firm matches. Expanded clones get a size class; other rows say once, few or many, or leave the size out.

abundance: once; d_gene: TRBD1; len: 15; v_gene: TRBV28; j_gene: TRBJ2-3; CDR3nt: TGTGCCAGCAATTCCGGGACAGGGGGCACAGATACGCAGTATTTT; CDR3aa: CASNSGTGGTDTQYF
abundance: .; d_gene: .; len: 14; v_gene: TRBV27; j_gene: TRBJ2-7; CDR3nt: TGTGCCAGCAGGAGGACTCCGGGAAGTGACGAGCAGTACTTC; CDR3aa: CASRRTPGSDEQYF
abundance: .; d_gene: .; len: 14; v_gene: TRBV7-2; j_gene: TRBJ1-1; CDR3nt: TGTGCCAGCAGCTCCTGGACAGAGAACACTGAAGCTTTCTTT; CDR3aa: CASSSWTENTEAFF
abundance: .; d_gene: .; len: 14; v_gene: TRBV18; j_gene: TRBJ1-2; CDR3nt: TGTGCCAGCTCACCAACCCCCAGGGACTATGGCTACACCTTC; CDR3aa: CASSPTPRDYGYTF
abundance: .; d_gene: .; len: 14; v_gene: TRBV9; j_gene: TRBJ1-1; CDR3nt: TGTGCCAGCAGCGTAAGGTCAGGGAACACTGAAGCTTTCTTT; CDR3aa: CASSVRSGNTEAFF
abundance: .; d_gene: .; len: 17; v_gene: TRBV7-9; j_gene: TRBJ1-2; CDR3nt: TGTGCCAGCAGGTCAATAGAGGCTCCTACTTCTAACTATGGCTACACCTTC; CDR3aa: CASRSIEAPTSNYGYTF
abundance: .; d_gene: TRBD2; len: 19; v_gene: TRBV5-1; j_gene: TRBJ2-6; CDR3nt: TGCGCCAGCAGCCTGCCTAGCGGGAGGGCCGCGTGGGGGGCCAACGTCCTGACTTTC; CDR3aa: CASSLPSGRAAWGANVLTF
abundance: .; d_gene: TRBD2; len: 18; v_gene: TRBV3-1/TRBV3-2; j_gene: TRBJ2-3; CDR3nt: TGTGCCAGCAGCCAAGACGGGGGGGCCATTGGAGTCACAGATACGCAGTATTTT; CDR3aa: CASSQDGGAIGVTDTQYF
abundance: .; d_gene: .; len: 15; v_gene: TRBV21-1; j_gene: TRBJ2-7; CDR3nt: TGTGCCAGCAGCAAAGTGCCAGCGGGAGGGCCCGAGCAGTACTTC; CDR3aa: CASSKVPAGGPEQYF
abundance: .; d_gene: TRBD2; len: 16; v_gene: TRBV24-1; j_gene: TRBJ2-3; CDR3nt: TGTGCCACCAGTGACCGAGGACTAGCGGGCACAGATACGCAGTATTTT; CDR3aa: CATSDRGLAGTDTQYF
abundance: .; d_gene: TRBD1; len: 16; v_gene: TRBV4-3; j_gene: TRBJ2-3; CDR3nt: TGCGCCAGCAGCCTCAGGACAGGGAGGTCCACAGATACGCAGTATTTT; CDR3aa: CASSLRTGRSTDTQYF
abundance: .; d_gene: .; len: 14; v_gene: TRBV28; j_gene: TRBJ1-4; CDR3nt: TGTGCCAGCAGTCCCGGGGGGTTCAATGAAAAACTGTTTTTT; CDR3aa: CASSPGGFNEKLFF
abundance: .; d_gene: TRBD1; len: 15; v_gene: TRBV6-2/TRBV6-3; j_gene: TRBJ2-1; CDR3nt: TGTGCCAGCAGCCGACTCGGGACAGCTTACAATGAGCAGTTCTTC; CDR3aa: CASSRLGTAYNEQFF
abundance: .; d_gene: .; len: 13; v_gene: TRBV25-1; j_gene: TRBJ1-6; CDR3nt: TGTGCCAGCAGTGCCATAGTTAATTCACCCCTCCACTTT; CDR3aa: CASSAIVNSPLHF
abundance: .; d_gene: TRBD1; len: 13; v_gene: TRBV27; j_gene: TRBJ2-2; CDR3nt: TGTGCCAGCAGCCACAGGGGAACCGGGGAGCTGTTTTTT; CDR3aa: CASSHRGTGELFF